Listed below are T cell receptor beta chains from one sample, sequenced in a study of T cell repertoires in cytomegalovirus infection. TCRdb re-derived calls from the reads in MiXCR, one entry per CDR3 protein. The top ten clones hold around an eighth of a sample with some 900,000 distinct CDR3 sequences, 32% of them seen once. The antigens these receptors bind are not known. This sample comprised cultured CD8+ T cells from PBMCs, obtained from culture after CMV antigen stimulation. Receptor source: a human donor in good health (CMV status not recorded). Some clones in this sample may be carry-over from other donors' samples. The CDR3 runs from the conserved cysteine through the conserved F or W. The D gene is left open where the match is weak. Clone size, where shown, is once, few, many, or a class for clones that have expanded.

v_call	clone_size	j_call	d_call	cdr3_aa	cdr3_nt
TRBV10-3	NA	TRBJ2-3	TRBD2	CAIRRRVAGEGGTDTQYF	TGTGCCATCCGGCGGCGCGTAGCGGGGGAAGGGGGCACAGATACGCAGTATTTT
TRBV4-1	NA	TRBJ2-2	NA	CASSQEGPGELFF	TGCGCCAGCAGCCAAGAGGGGCCCGGGGAGCTGTTTTTT
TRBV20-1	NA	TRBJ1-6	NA	CSGGGRSYNSPLHF	TGCAGTGGCGGAGGGCGCTCCTATAATTCACCCCTCCACTTT
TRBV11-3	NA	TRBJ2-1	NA	CASSLDLAGRIPDEQFF	TGTGCCAGCAGCTTAGATCTTGCAGGGAGAATTCCCGATGAGCAGTTCTTC
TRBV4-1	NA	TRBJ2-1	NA	CASSRPGGNEQFF	TGCGCCAGCAGCCGCCCAGGAGGGAATGAGCAGTTCTTC
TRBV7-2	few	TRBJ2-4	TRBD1	CASTEGQGLSKNIQYF	TGTGCCAGCACGGAGGGACAGGGCCTTAGCAAAAACATTCAGTACTTC
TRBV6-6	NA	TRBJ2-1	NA	CASSYPRDSGRHNEQFF	TGTGCCAGCAGTTACCCCAGGGACTCCGGCCGTCACAATGAGCAGTTCTTC
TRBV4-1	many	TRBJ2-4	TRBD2	CASSQAGLALNIQYF	TGCGCCAGCAGCCAAGCGGGACTAGCTTTAAACATTCAGTACTTC
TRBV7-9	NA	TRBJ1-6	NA	CASSSDGSPLHF	TGTGCCAGCAGCTCGGACGGTTCACCCCTCCACTTT
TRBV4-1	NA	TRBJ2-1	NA	CASSQILSPPAGNEQFF	TGCGCCAGCAGCCAAATTCTATCCCCGCCCGCGGGGAATGAGCAGTTCTTC
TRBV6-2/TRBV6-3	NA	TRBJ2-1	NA	CASSYLTGYNEQFF	TGTGCCAGCAGTTACTTAACAGGTTACAATGAGCAGTTCTTC
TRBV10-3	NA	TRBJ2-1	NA	CASQGPGHEQFF	TGTGCCTCCCAGGGGCCCGGACATGAGCAGTTCTTC
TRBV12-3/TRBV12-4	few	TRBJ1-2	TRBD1	CASSITGEMGYGYTF	TGTGCCAGCAGCATAACAGGGGAGATGGGCTATGGCTACACCTTC
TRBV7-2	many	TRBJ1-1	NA	CASSWTHLSVTEAFF	TGTGCCAGCAGTTGGACCCACCTAAGCGTAACTGAAGCTTTCTTT
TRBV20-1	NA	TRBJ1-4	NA	CSASPGEGMSLFSNEKLFF	TGCAGTGCTAGTCCAGGGGAGGGAATGAGTCTGTTCAGTAATGAAAAACTGTTTTTT
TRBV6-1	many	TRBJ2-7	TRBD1	CASSWGQGKSYEQYF	TGTGCCAGCAGCTGGGGACAGGGAAAATCCTACGAGCAGTACTTC
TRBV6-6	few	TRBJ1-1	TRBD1	CASTPGTGNTEAFF	TGTGCCAGCACGCCCGGGACAGGGAACACTGAAGCTTTCTTT
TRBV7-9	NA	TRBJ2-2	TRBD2	CASSSPRLAGNTGELFF	TGTGCCAGCAGCTCCCCACGACTAGCGGGGAACACCGGGGAGCTGTTTTTT
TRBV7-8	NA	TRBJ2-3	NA	CASSLDHGSPGTDTQYF	TGTGCCAGCAGTCTAGATCACGGGAGTCCGGGGACAGATACGCAGTATTTT
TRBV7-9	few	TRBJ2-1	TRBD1	CASSHDRVTPFF	TGTGCCAGCAGCCACGACAGGGTGACTCCGTTCTTC
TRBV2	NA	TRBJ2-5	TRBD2	CASISAGPWDGETQYF	TGTGCCAGCATTTCAGCGGGACCTTGGGACGGAGAGACCCAGTACTTC
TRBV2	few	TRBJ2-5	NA	CASRLKQIYLQETQYF	TGTGCCAGCAGGTTGAAACAGATTTACCTTCAAGAGACCCAGTACTTC
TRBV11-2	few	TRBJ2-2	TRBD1	CASSLTRTGDTGELFF	TGTGCCAGCAGCTTAACCCGGACAGGGGACACCGGGGAGCTGTTTTTT
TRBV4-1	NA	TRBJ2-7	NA	CASSSLGALAHEQYF	TGCGCCAGCAGCTCCCTCGGGGCCCTTGCCCACGAGCAGTACTTC
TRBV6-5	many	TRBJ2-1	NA	CASSYSWAAGVHNEQFF	TGTGCCAGCAGTTACTCGTGGGCGGCAGGGGTCCACAATGAGCAGTTCTTC
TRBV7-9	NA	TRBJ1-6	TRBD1	CASSQPPGQGWSPLHF	TGTGCCAGCAGCCAACCCCCGGGACAGGGTTGGTCACCCCTCCACTTT
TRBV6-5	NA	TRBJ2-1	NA	CASSNRVDGNEQFF	TGTGCCAGCAGCAACAGGGTGGACGGCAATGAGCAGTTCTTC
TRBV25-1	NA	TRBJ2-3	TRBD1	CASSHVTGGVSDTQYF	TGTGCCAGCAGTCACGTGACAGGGGGCGTTTCAGATACGCAGTATTTT
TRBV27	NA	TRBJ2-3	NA	CASSPLVVGAGTDTQYF	TGTGCCAGCAGTCCCCTTGTAGTGGGGGCGGGCACAGATACGCAGTATTTT
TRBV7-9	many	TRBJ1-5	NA	CASSLGGEGNQPQHF	TGTGCCAGCAGCTTAGGGGGGGAGGGCAATCAGCCCCAGCATTTT
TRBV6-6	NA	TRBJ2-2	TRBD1	CASDQGEELFF	TGTGCCAGCGACCAGGGGGAGGAGCTGTTTTTT
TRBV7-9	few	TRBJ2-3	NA	CASSFGQALRITDTQYF	TGTGCCAGCAGCTTTGGCCAGGCCCTCAGGATCACAGATACGCAGTATTTT
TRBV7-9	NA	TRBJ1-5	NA	CASSVGSQPQHF	TGTGCCAGCAGCGTGGGGAGTCAGCCCCAGCATTTT
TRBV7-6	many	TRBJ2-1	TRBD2	CASSFRLRGTYNEQFF	TGTGCCAGCAGCTTCAGGTTGCGGGGGACCTACAATGAGCAGTTCTTC
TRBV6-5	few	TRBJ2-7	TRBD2	CVSTSGVREQYF	TGTGTCTCGACTAGCGGGGTAAGAGAGCAGTACTTC
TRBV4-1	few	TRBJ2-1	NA	CASSQVSYNEQFF	TGCGCCAGCAGCCAAGTCAGTTACAATGAGCAGTTCTTC
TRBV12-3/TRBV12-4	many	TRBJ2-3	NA	CASKEGVRTDTQYF	TGTGCCAGCAAAGAAGGGGTCCGCACAGATACGCAGTATTTT
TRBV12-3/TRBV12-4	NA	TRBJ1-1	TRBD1	CASSSGGSNTEAFF	TGTGCCAGCAGTTCAGGGGGCTCGAACACTGAAGCTTTCTTT
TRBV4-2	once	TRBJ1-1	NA	CASSQDELVNSWGTEAFF	TGTGCCAGCAGCCAAGACGAGTTGGTGAACAGCTGGGGCACTGAAGCTTTCTTT
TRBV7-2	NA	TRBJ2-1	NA	CASSLGSSSCNEQFF	TGTGCCAGCAGCTTAGGGAGCAGCTCCTGCAATGAGCAGTTCTTC
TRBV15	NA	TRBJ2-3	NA	CATRERRGFTDTQYF	TGTGCCACCAGGGAACGTCGGGGGTTCACAGATACGCAGTATTTT
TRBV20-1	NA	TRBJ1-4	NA	CSAPLVHEYEKLFF	TGCAGTGCTCCGCTCGTACATGAGTATGAAAAACTGTTTTTT
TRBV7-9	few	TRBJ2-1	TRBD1	CASSLALRDRGLNEQFF	TGTGCCAGCAGCTTAGCCCTCCGGGACAGGGGCTTGAATGAGCAGTTCTTC
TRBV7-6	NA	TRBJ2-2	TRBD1	CASSRGQGGTGELFF	TGTGCCAGCAGCCGGGGACAGGGAGGTACCGGGGAGCTGTTTTTT
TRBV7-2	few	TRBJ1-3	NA	CASSLEGQGHSGNTIYF	TGTGCCAGCAGCTTAGAAGGGCAGGGCCACTCTGGAAACACCATATATTTT
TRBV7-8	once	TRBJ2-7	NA	CASRREVTGRYERYF	TGTGCCAGCAGACGTGAGGTAACAGGGCGTTACGAGCGGTACTTC